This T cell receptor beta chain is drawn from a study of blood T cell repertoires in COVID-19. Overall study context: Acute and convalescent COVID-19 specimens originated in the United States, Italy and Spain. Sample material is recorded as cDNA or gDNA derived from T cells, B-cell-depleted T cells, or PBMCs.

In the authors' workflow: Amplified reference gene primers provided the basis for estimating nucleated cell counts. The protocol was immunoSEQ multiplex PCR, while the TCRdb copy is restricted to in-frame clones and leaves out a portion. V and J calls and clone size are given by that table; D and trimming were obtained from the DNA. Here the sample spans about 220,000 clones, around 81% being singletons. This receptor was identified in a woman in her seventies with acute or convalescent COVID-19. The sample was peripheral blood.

The CDR3 bases are TGTGCCAGCAGTTCGGACACGAATTCACCCCTCCACTTT. This encodes CASSSDTNSPLHF. The V gene is TRBV6-5, the J gene TRBJ1-6, with D possibly being TRBD1 (5 bases). The CDR3 consists of 13 residues. The ends were cut back, 4 bases at V and 7 bases at J, with 8 bases in the middle. From germline, CDR1 is MNHEY and CDR2 SVGAGI.